This entry lists 5 T cell receptor beta chains sequenced from one sample in a study of cytomegalovirus exposure and HLA in healthy donors (dated by TCRdb to the late 2010s). Library preparation employed the immunoSEQ multiplex PCR assay. A mixture of 60 forward primers for TCR Vbeta segments and 13 reverse primers for TCR Jbeta segments was used in the multiplex PCR. Not all clones reach the TCRdb copy of this immuneACCESS table, which keeps in-frame sequences only. Checked studies attribute under half of the gap to unresolved V genes and leave the rest unexplained. In this sample the table shows around 150,000 clones, roughly 80% of which occur a single time. The top ten hold about 7.6% of the sample. Input material: PBMCs. These receptor sequences come from a woman between 40 and 50 years old in good health and CMV-seropositive.

The CDR3 DNA follows: TGTGCCACCAGCAGAGATCTTGGAAACACCATATATTTT. Its translation: CATSRDLGNTIYF. The V call is TRBV15, the J call TRBJ1-3; D remains ambiguous. The germline V gene has CDR1 LNHNV and CDR2 YYDKDF (reference sequence). Trimming took off 0 bases at V and 3 bases at J, with 3 bases between the two ends. CDR3 length: 13 amino acids.

The CDR3 sequence is CASSTQAIGQPQHF. CDR3 in DNA: TGTGCCAGTAGTACTCAGGCCATCGGCCAGCCCCAGCATTTT. The chain joins TRBV19 to TRBJ1-5; no clear D gene. The CDR3 covers 14 residues. V was pared by 4 bases and J by 7 bases, with 14 bases between. The germline V gene has CDR1 LNHDA and CDR2 SQIVND (reference sequence).

The rearrangement links TRBV7-2 to TRBJ2-3; 9 bases line up with TRBD2. With V trimmed by 2 bases and J by 1 base, 7 bases remained unmatched. Germline values: CDR1 SGHTA, CDR2 FQGNSA. The CDR3 extends over 17 amino acids. The CDR3 DNA is TGTGCCAGCAGCTTATTCCCAGCGGGAGGAGGCACAGATACGCAGTATTTT. This encodes CASSLFPAGGGTDTQYF.

The rearrangement uses TRBV9 and TRBJ2-3, with D perhaps matching TRBD2 (6 bases). Trimming pared 3 bases from V and 1 base from J, leaving 12 bases between. The CDR3 spans 15 residues. Germline lookup yields CDR1 SGDLS and CDR2 YYNGEE. CDR3 sequence reads: CASSARDWGTDTQYF. The CDR3 region has the DNA TGTGCCAGCAGCGCACGGGACTGGGGCACAGATACGCAGTATTTT.

The chain uses TRBV2 and TRBJ2-7; TRBD1 matches 7 bases. J was trimmed by 4 bases and V by 2 bases; bases with no gene match: 2. Germline V gene sequence: CDR1 SNHLY, CDR2 FYNNEI. The length of the CDR3 is 13 residues. The CDR3 protein is CASSEFRGYEQYF. The CDR3 DNA sequence: TGTGCCAGCAGTGAATTCAGGGGGTACGAGCAGTACTTC. The complete variable domain, with remaining parts taken from reference TRBV2 and TRBJ2-7, reads EPEVTQTPSHQVTQMGQEVILRCVPISNHLYFYWYRQILGQKVEFLVSFYNNEISEKSEIFDDQFSVERPDGSNFTLKIRSTKLEDSAMYFCASSEFRGYEQYFGPGTRLTVT.